Below are 24 T cell receptor beta chains sequenced from a single sample in a study of blood T cell repertoires in COVID-19. Assay used: immunoSEQ multiplex PCR; TCRdb lists only in-frame clones, some missing. The data show approximately 300,000 clones, about 93% seen once. The source material was peripheral blood. The receptors here all came from a woman younger than 45 with COVID-19, enrolled during active disease.

This clone has just one count. The V and J genes are TRBV10-3 and TRBJ2-7; 8 nucleotides match TRBD2. The CDR3 extends over 14 amino acids. Germline CDR1 reads ENHRY; CDR2 reads SYGVKD. The trim removed 8 bases at V and 5 bases at J, leaving 11 bases unmatched. Here the CDR3 DNA reads TGTGCCATCGGGTCCGGGAGGGGGGAGGACGAGCAGTACTTC. This codes for CAIGSGRGEDEQYF.

The chain employs TRBV24-1 and TRBJ2-1, with D perhaps TRBD2 (5 bases). The CDR3 runs 17 residues. The V end lost 1 base, the J end lost 0 bases, and 12 bases lay between the germline ends. From germline, CDR1 is KGHDR and CDR2 SFDVKD. The CDR3 DNA is TGTGCCACCAGTGATTTAGTAGCGCCGAGCTCCTACAATGAGCAGTTCTTC. Residues: CATSDLVAPSSYNEQFF.

This clone has a single count. The V call is TRBV10-1, the J call TRBJ1-5; D might be TRBD1 (6 bases). Trimming cost V 8 bases and J 0 bases, with 14 bases left between them. Per the germline V gene, CDR1 is WNHNN and CDR2 is SYGVQD (reference sequence). This CDR3 is built from 15 residues. CDR3 coding DNA: TGCGCCAGCCGGACAGACCTTTATAGCAATCAGCCCCAGCATTTT. Protein sequence: CASRTDLYSNQPQHF.

Comment on this clone: Other DNA sequences from this sample encode an identical CDR3 as well. The CDR3 loop is CASSLGQGAGNEQFF. The CDR3 DNA sequence: TGTGCCAGCAGCTTAGGACAGGGGGCCGGTAATGAGCAGTTCTTC. The chain joins TRBV11-2 to TRBJ2-1, with 10 bases matching TRBD1. V gave up 1 base and J gave up 7 bases; unmatched junction bases: 4. Germline CDR1 reads SGHAT; CDR2 reads FQNNGV. This CDR3 has 15 amino acids.

This clone was seen a handful of times. The rearrangement links TRBV7-9 to TRBJ2-7; D is perhaps TRBD2 (6 bases). CDR1 and CDR2 from the germline V gene are SEHNR and FQNEAQ (reference sequence). Trimming took off 1 base at V and 6 bases at J, with 16 bases between the two ends. This CDR3 is built from 15 residues. CDR3 DNA sequence: TGTGCCAGCAGCTTAGTGCGGGGAGGACATTCCGAGCAGTACTTC. Its protein product is CASSLVRGGHSEQYF.

Here the CDR3 DNA reads TGTGCCTGGGGTCCCGGGACAGGGTTTGGCTACACCTTC. The encoded protein is CAWGPGTGFGYTF. The chain links TRBV30 to TRBJ1-2, with 9 bases lining up with TRBD1. The V segment lost 5 bases and the J segment 7 bases; nucleotides outside the gene matches: 8. Looked up from germline, CDR1 is GTSNPN and CDR2 is SVGIG (reference sequence). CDR3 length: 13 residues.

A single count supports this clone. The chain has TRBV21-1 and TRBJ2-7; the listed D gene, TRBD2, was not tested against the DNA. TRBV21-1 is tagged as a pseudogene. This CDR3 spans 19 amino acids. The CDR3 is CASSKNMRLAGGGSYEQYF. CDR3 coding DNA: TGTGCCAGCAGCAAAAATATGAGACTAGCGGGAGGGGGCTCCTACGAGCAGTACTTC.

The chain couples TRBV7-3 to TRBJ1-2; 8 bases line up with TRBD1. This CDR3 has 15 amino acids. V trimming: 5 bases; J trimming: 3 bases; junction bases outside the gene matches: 8. Germline V gives CDR1 SGHTA, CDR2 FQGTGA. The CDR3 bases are TGTGCCAGCAGCCCCTGGGGACAGGCCTACTATGGCTACACCTTC. This sequence encodes CASSPWGQAYYGYTF.

V is TRBV28 and J is TRBJ2-7; TRBD2 agrees at 10 bases. This CDR3 spans 15 amino acids. Per the germline V gene, CDR1 is MDHEN and CDR2 is SYDVKM. V lost 5 bases, J lost 6 bases, and 10 bases stayed unmatched. Written as DNA, the CDR3 is TGTGCCAGCAGTCCGAGCGGGAGGGCCCGTAGCGAGCAGTACTTC. Its protein product is CASSPSGRARSEQYF.

This chain connects TRBV2 to TRBJ2-5; no clear D gene. V lost 3 bases and J lost 5, with 4 bases in between. The CDR3 runs 11 residues. Germline V gene lookup returns CDR1 SNHLY and CDR2 FYNNEI. The CDR3 spells CASSEEETQYF. For the CDR3, the DNA is TGTGCCAGCAGTGAGGAGGAGACCCAGTACTTC.

The gene calls are TRBV5-4 and TRBJ1-2; a weak D match, TRBD1 (6 bases). Germline lookup yields CDR1 SGHNT and CDR2 YYREEE (reference sequence). V was cut by 3 bases and J by 2 bases, with 14 bases left in between. The CDR3 sequence is 15 residues long. The CDR3 loop reads CASSSSGQLNYGYTF. The CDR3, as DNA: TGTGCCAGCAGCTCCTCAGGACAGCTAAACTATGGCTACACCTTC.

The CDR3 region is CASSVDFSTYEQYF. The CDR3 nucleotides are TGTGCCAGCAGCGTGGACTTCTCAACCTACGAGCAGTACTTC. V gene TRBV9 combines with J gene TRBJ2-7, with D possibly TRBD2 on 5 matching bases. V lost 2 bases and J lost 2, with 11 bases in between. The CDR3 is 14 residues long. Germline V CDR1 and CDR2: SGDLS, YYNGEE.

The chain recombines TRBV6-4 with TRBJ2-1, with 13 positions matching TRBD2. CDR1 and CDR2 (germline): MRHNA, SNTAGT. Trimming took 5 bases from V and 7 from J; bases not matched to a gene: 5. The CDR3 is 15 residues long. The DNA for the CDR3 is TGTGCCAGCAGTTTACTAGCGGGAGGGCAGAATGAGCAGTTCTTC. Its translation is CASSLLAGGQNEQFF.

V usage is TRBV4-1 and J usage is TRBJ2-6; TRBD1 agrees at 8 bases. This CDR3 comprises 17 residues. V was clipped by 5 bases and J by 1 base; unmatched bases: 7. In germline, CDR1 is MGHRA, CDR2 YSYEKL. The CDR3 sequence: CASSVPRDRSGANVLTF. The DNA of the CDR3 is TGCGCCAGCAGCGTTCCCCGGGACAGGTCTGGGGCCAACGTCCTGACTTTC.

This chain uses TRBV2 with TRBJ2-7, with 8 bases fitting TRBD1. CDR1 SNHLY and CDR2 FYNNEI come from the germline V gene. This CDR3 has 16 amino acids. Unmatched junction bases numbered 14, after V lost 4 bases and J lost 6 bases. CDR3 protein: CASSARRQGALSEQYF. The CDR3 bases are TGTGCCAGCAGTGCTCGGCGGCAGGGGGCTTTGAGCGAGCAGTACTTC.

The chain uses TRBV30 and TRBJ2-7; 7 nucleotides match TRBD2. The V segment lost 5 bases and the J segment 0 bases; nucleotides outside the gene matches: 1. The CDR3 runs to 12 residues. In germline, CDR1 is GTSNPN, CDR2 SVGIG (reference sequence). CDR3 nucleotides: TGTGCCTGGGGGGACTACTCCTACGAGCAGTACTTC. The encoded protein is CAWGDYSYEQYF.

The chain joins TRBV5-6 to TRBJ1-2, with no clear D. CDR3 length equals 13 residues. CDR1 is SGHDT and CDR2 is YYEEEE in the germline V gene. V was trimmed by 1 base and J by 8 bases, leaving 12 bases between them. CDR3 in DNA: TGTGCCAGCAGCTTGATCCAGGCGGGAGGCTACACCTTC. Its protein product is CASSLIQAGGYTF.

This clone has just a few counts. V is TRBV25-1 and J is TRBJ2-7; D is uncertain. With 6 bases removed from V and 3 bases from J, the gap between germline ends came to 9 bases. The germline CDR1 and CDR2 sequences are MGHDK and SYGVNS. This CDR3 is built from 12 residues. CDR3 DNA sequence: TGTGCCAGCAGCGGAGTTGGCTACGAGCAGTACTTC. This gives the protein CASSGVGYEQYF.

The V and J genes are TRBV6-2 or TRBV6-3 and TRBJ2-1, with 7 bases aligning to TRBD2. Losses at the gene ends were 6 bases for V and 8 bases for J; bases not matched to a gene: 13. The germline V gene has CDR1 MNHEY and CDR2 SVGEGT. The CDR3 totals 15 residues. Here the CDR3 DNA reads TGTGCCAGCAGCCAAACTAGCGCCGGAGGGGATGAGCAGTTCTTC. This encodes CASSQTSAGGDEQFF.

V and J are TRBV6-6 and TRBJ1-6; possible D gene TRBD1, 5 bases. The CDR3 spans 15 residues. Per the germline V gene, CDR1 is MNHNY and CDR2 is SVGAGI (reference sequence). The germline V and J ends were trimmed by 6 bases and 6 bases, with 15 bases remaining between them. The DNA for the CDR3 is TGTGCCAGCAGACCTCAGGGCCTTCTTAATTCACCCCTCCACTTT. Protein: CASRPQGLLNSPLHF.

The chain employs TRBV18 and TRBJ1-5; weak D call: TRBD1 (6 bases). This CDR3 has 14 residues. Germline CDR1 reads KGHSH; CDR2 reads LQKENI. The ends were cut back, 4 bases at V and 3 bases at J, with 10 bases in the middle. Written as DNA, the CDR3 is TGTGCCAGCTCACAGGACAGATACAATCAGCCCCAGCATTTT. This encodes CASSQDRYNQPQHF.

This chain uses TRBV29-1 with TRBJ1-3, with D unclear. The CDR3 has 15 amino acids. Germline-derived CDR1 and CDR2 are SQVTM and ANQGSEA. V lost 3 bases to trimming and J lost 0 bases, with 12 bases between them. The CDR3 loop is CSVEEEGLSGNTIYF. CDR3 DNA sequence: TGCAGCGTTGAGGAGGAGGGTCTCTCTGGAAACACCATATATTTT.

This clone came up once. This chain connects TRBV4-1 to TRBJ2-1; possible D gene TRBD2, 5 bases. Trimming cost V 1 base and J 6 bases, with 10 bases left between them. This CDR3 has 14 residues. Germline CDR1 MGHRA, CDR2 YSYEKL. This chain's CDR3 is CASSQGGMGNEQFF. In nucleotides, the CDR3 is TGCGCCAGCAGCCAAGGAGGGATGGGCAATGAGCAGTTCTTC.

The rearrangement links TRBV30 to TRBJ1-5; a weak D match, TRBD1 (5 bases). With 1 base removed from V and 5 bases from J, the gap between germline ends came to 9 bases. Germline assignment: CDR1 GTSNPN and CDR2 SVGIG (reference sequence). There are 13 residues in the CDR3. The CDR3 sequence: CAWSEGGDQPQHF. CDR3 sequence (DNA): TGTGCCTGGAGTGAGGGAGGGGATCAGCCCCAGCATTTT. Together with reference TRBV30 and TRBJ1-5, the CDR3 gives the full variable domain: SQTIHQWPATLVQPVGSPLSLECTVEGTSNPNLYWYRQAAGRGLQLLFYSVGIGQISSEVPQNLSASRPQDRQFILSSKKLLLSDSGFYLCAWSEGGDQPQHFGDGTRLSIL.